This T cell receptor (beta chain) was recorded in a study of T cells after posttransplantation cyclophosphamide. Treatment was busulfan-fludarabine conditioning, a marrow graft, and cyclophosphamide on days +3 and +4. Overall study findings and caveats: Donor-recipient repertoire similarity was low at 1-2 months, rising over year one. Tissue-infiltrating T cells from skin or gut overlapped little with blood T cells. Recipient CMV seropositivity and CMV reactivation strongly tracked TRB clonality.

Many counts were recorded for this clone. The antigen remains undetermined. The protocol was immunoSEQ multiplex PCR, while the TCRdb copy is restricted to in-frame clones and leaves out a portion. The data show tens of thousands of clones, with none appearing a single time. The specimen was PBMCs, collected after allogeneic stem cell transplant with posttransplant cyclophosphamide. The sequence was collected from a male patient younger than 30 who received an allogeneic stem cell transplant from a related donor, was CMV-positive, and had no GVHD. A share of the T cells may be of graft donor origin.

The CDR3 coding sequence is TGTGCCAGCAGCTTGGGACTAGCGGGGAATGAGCAGTTCTTC. It specifies CASSLGLAGNEQFF. The chain is built from TRBV7-9 and TRBJ2-1, with 13 bases matching TRBD2. The CDR3 runs 14 residues. CDR1 is SEHNR, CDR2 FQNEAQ, per germline (reference sequence). The J segment lost 7 bases and the V segment lost 3 bases, leaving 0 bases of the junction unmatched.